Listed below are T cell receptor beta chains from one sample, sequenced in a study of spatial heterogeneity in lung cancer. In TCRdb, the 5' RACE reads were re-called with MiXCR into one record per CDR3 protein. The profile shows approximately 20,000 distinct CDR3 sequences, around 4.6% of them singletons. Sequenced material: PBMCs, taken at surgery. The receptor set was obtained from a male donor with early-stage non-small cell lung cancer. Each CDR3 is given with its conserved first and last residue. A D gene is named only where the DNA matches it firmly. Clone size is given for some rows only: seen once, a few or many times, or a class if the clone is expanded.

D	size	J	V	DNA	CDR3
NA	many	TRBJ2-1	TRBV6-2/TRBV6-3	TGTGCCAGCAGCTCCGGAAGGGGGGAGAAATACAATGAGCAGTTCTTC	CASSSGRGEKYNEQFF
NA	many	TRBJ2-1	TRBV11-3	TGTGCCAGCAGCTTGGAAACAGCCTCCTACAATGAGCAGTTCTTC	CASSLETASYNEQFF
NA	many	TRBJ2-1	TRBV10-2	TGCGCCAGCAGATGGCCGGAGGCCTACAATGAGCAGTTCTTC	CASRWPEAYNEQFF
NA	many	TRBJ2-1	TRBV7-2	TGTGCCAGCAGCCGGACTGCCAGCTCCTACAATGAGCAGTTCTTC	CASSRTASSYNEQFF
TRBD2	few	TRBJ2-1	TRBV18	TGTGCCAGCTCACCACGTCTAACTAGCGGGAGGCCAGGGGAGCAGTTCTTC	CASSPRLTSGRPGEQFF
NA	many	TRBJ1-4	TRBV27	TGTGCCAGCACCGGGGGGTTGGGTGAAAAACTGTTTTTT	CASTGGLGEKLFF
TRBD2	many	TRBJ2-1	TRBV6-5	TGTGCCAGCAGTCCTAGGACTAGCGGGACCAACAATGAGCAGTTCTTC	CASSPRTSGTNNEQFF
TRBD1	medium-sized	TRBJ1-1	TRBV3-1	TGTGCCAGCAGCCCGGACAGGGCAAGTGAAGCTTTCTTT	CASSPDRASEAFF
TRBD2	many	TRBJ2-3	TRBV5-1	TGTGCCAGCAGTTTAGCGGGGGGAAGCACAGATACGCAGTATTTT	CASSLAGGSTDTQYF
TRBD1	few	TRBJ1-4	TRBV5-1	TGCGCCAGCAGCTTTAGACAGGGGTCGTATGAAAAACTGTTTTTT	CASSFRQGSYEKLFF
NA	many	TRBJ2-6	TRBV24-1	TGTGCCGCCTCCCGGGGCTCTGGGGCCAACGTCCTGACTTTC	CAASRGSGANVLTF
NA	NA	TRBJ2-1	TRBV20-1	TGCAGTGCTAGAGATCTCGCCTATTCCTACAATGAGCAGTTCTTC	CSARDLAYSYNEQFF
TRBD1	many	TRBJ2-2	TRBV24-1	TGTGCCACCAGTGATCCCAACAGGGGGGACCACACCGGGGAGCTGTTTTTT	CATSDPNRGDHTGELFF
NA	many	TRBJ2-1	TRBV24-1	TGTGCCACCAGTGATTCGTCACGGGCTTCCTACAATGAGCAGTTCTTC	CATSDSSRASYNEQFF
NA	many	TRBJ1-5	TRBV6-2/TRBV6-3	TGTGCCAGCAGCTTAACAGGGCTGAAGCAGCCCCAGCATTTT	CASSLTGLKQPQHF
NA	many	TRBJ2-7	TRBV3-1	TGTGCCAGCAGCCAAGATGTTCCGGGGGGCTTCCCCTACGAGCAGTACTTC	CASSQDVPGGFPYEQYF
NA	many	TRBJ2-7	TRBV9	TGTGCCAGCAGCGTAGGGTTGGGGGGGCAACCCGAGCAGTACTTC	CASSVGLGGQPEQYF
NA	many	TRBJ1-5	TRBV19	TGTGCCAGTAGTATAACAGGGAGTTGGATTCAGCCCCAGCATTTT	CASSITGSWIQPQHF
NA	medium-sized	TRBJ2-4	TRBV5-1	TGCGCCAGCAGCATTGTGGGGGGCGCAAACATTCAGTACTTC	CASSIVGGANIQYF
TRBD1	many	TRBJ2-2	TRBV3-1	TGTGCCAGCAGTAAAGAGGGGGCGTTCACCGGGGAGCTGTTTTTT	CASSKEGAFTGELFF
TRBD1	NA	TRBJ2-5	TRBV12-3/TRBV12-4	TGTGCCAGCAGTCTCGGACAGGTACAGGAGACCCAGTACTTC	CASSLGQVQETQYF
TRBD1	many	TRBJ1-1	TRBV20-1	TGCAGTGCTAGAGACCAGACAGGGCAGAACACTGAAGCTTTCTTT	CSARDQTGQNTEAFF
NA	many	TRBJ2-5	TRBV6-2/TRBV6-3	TGTGCCAGCAGTTATGGGGTGACGGCCCCCAGGACCCAGTACTTC	CASSYGVTAPRTQYF
NA	many	TRBJ2-7	TRBV2	TGTGCCAGCAGTGGTCAGGGGCCAGAGGGGCGGCAGTACTTC	CASSGQGPEGRQYF
NA	many	TRBJ2-1	TRBV7-6	TGTGCCAGCAGCTTAGTCCCTCGGGGAGGGGGCTCCTACAATGAGCAGTTCTTC	CASSLVPRGGGSYNEQFF
TRBD1	many	TRBJ1-3	TRBV12-3/TRBV12-4	TGTGCCAGCAGTCCCCCGACAGGGGGCCCTGGAAACACCATATATTTT	CASSPPTGGPGNTIYF
TRBD1	few	TRBJ2-2	TRBV3-1	TGTGCCAGCAGCCAATTAAGAACAGGGGTTTCGAACACCGGGGAGCTGTTTTTT	CASSQLRTGVSNTGELFF
NA	NA	TRBJ2-3	TRBV19	TGTGCCAGTAAATGGGGGGGCTCCACAGATACGCAGTATTTT	CASKWGGSTDTQYF
NA	NA	TRBJ1-5	TRBV7-9	TGTGCCAGCAGCTTAAATGAGGGAATCAATCAGCCCCAGCATTTT	CASSLNEGINQPQHF
NA	many	TRBJ2-7	TRBV5-1	TGCGCCAGCAGCTTAGCCGGGACACGCGAGCAGTACTTC	CASSLAGTREQYF
NA	many	TRBJ1-6	TRBV9	TGTGCCAGCAGCGTACGAGGCCCTCACGGGTCCTATAATTCACCCCTCCACTTT	CASSVRGPHGSYNSPLHF
NA	many	TRBJ2-3	TRBV5-5	TGTGCCAGCAGCCAGGACCCAGGCGCAGATACGCAGTATTTT	CASSQDPGADTQYF
TRBD2	many	TRBJ2-1	TRBV4-3	TGCGCCAGCAGCCAAGTGGCGGGAGGAAAGTTTGAGCAGTTCTTC	CASSQVAGGKFEQFF
NA	many	TRBJ2-1	TRBV12-3/TRBV12-4	TGTGCCAGCAGTTTGGACCATAGGCCTCTCAATGAGCAGTTCTTC	CASSLDHRPLNEQFF
TRBD1	NA	TRBJ1-5	TRBV6-5	TGTGCTAGCAGTCCCGGGACAGGGGGCTCTCAGCCCCAGCATTTT	CASSPGTGGSQPQHF
NA	many	TRBJ2-7	TRBV21-1	TGTGCCAGCAGCCCGGTCCTGAGTGAGGACAGGGTCTCCTACGAGCAGTACTTC	CASSPVLSEDRVSYEQYF
TRBD2	many	TRBJ2-5	TRBV2	TGTGCCAGCAGCCCACAAGGGCCTAGCGGACAAGAGACCCAGTACTTC	CASSPQGPSGQETQYF
NA	NA	TRBJ2-3	TRBV20-1	TGCAGTACCCAACCCCTCACAGATACGCAGTATTTT	CSTQPLTDTQYF
TRBD1	many	TRBJ1-1	TRBV10-3	TGTGCCGTCCGACAGGGACTGAACACTGAAGCTTTCTTT	CAVRQGLNTEAFF
NA	many	TRBJ2-3	TRBV4-3	TGCGCCAGCAGCCCTGAAGGGGCCTTAGACGGAGATACGCAGTATTTT	CASSPEGALDGDTQYF
NA	NA	TRBJ2-1	TRBV27	TGTGCCAGCGGCAGGGGACTGTACAATGAGCAGTTCTTC	CASGRGLYNEQFF
NA	NA	TRBJ2-2	TRBV7-9	TGTGCCAGCAGCCAACAGACAGGAGTATACACCGGGGAGCTGTTTTTT	CASSQQTGVYTGELFF
TRBD1	few	TRBJ1-1	TRBV5-1	TGCGCCAGCAGCTTGGCCATCCTGGGACAGGGATTGAACACTGAAGCTTTCTTT	CASSLAILGQGLNTEAFF
TRBD2	many	TRBJ2-2	TRBV7-8	TGTGCCAGCAGCCCTCGGACTAGCGGGACGCCCGGGGAGCTGTTTTTT	CASSPRTSGTPGELFF
NA	few	TRBJ2-2	TRBV27	TGTGCCAGCAGTCCAAGGGACCTTCGGAACACCGGGGAGCTGTTTTTT	CASSPRDLRNTGELFF
NA	many	TRBJ2-3	TRBV2	TGTGCCAGCAGTGAAGAAGAGTTGCGCACAGATACGCAGTATTTT	CASSEEELRTDTQYF
NA	many	TRBJ2-1	TRBV7-7	TGTGCTAGCAGCTTAGGGCGGAGCATCTACAATGAGCAGTTCTTC	CASSLGRSIYNEQFF
NA	many	TRBJ1-4	TRBV4-2	TGTGCCAGCAGCCAATTGAGATCAACTAATGAAAAACTGTTTTTT	CASSQLRSTNEKLFF
NA	many	TRBJ2-1	TRBV14	TGTGCCAGCAGCCCCTGGACGAGCTCCTACAATGAGCAGTTCTTC	CASSPWTSSYNEQFF
NA	many	TRBJ1-1	TRBV11-2	TGTGCCAGCAGCGCCTCTTTGAACACTGAAGCTTTCTTT	CASSASLNTEAFF